Each of the 23 T cell receptor beta chains below was sequenced from the same sample in a study of blood T cell repertoires in COVID-19. Assay: immunoSEQ multiplex PCR; the TCRdb copy retains only in-frame clones and omits some. Of roughly 220,000 clones listed, 88% are singletons. Sequencing was done on a sample of PBMCs or T cells enriched from blood (not recorded which). The receptors come from a woman aged 25 to 39 who had recovered from COVID-19.

This clone was picked up one time. J is TRBJ2-7 and V is TRBV5-1, with 12 positions matching TRBD2. Germline trimming cut 4 bases from V and 1 base from J; bases unmatched to any gene: 3. Germline-derived CDR1 and CDR2 are SGHRS and YFSETQ. The CDR3 has 15 residues. The CDR3 DNA is TGCGCCAGCAGCACTAGCGGGGGGCCTTCCTACGAGCAGTACTTC. Translating it yields CASSTSGGPSYEQYF.

The J gene is TRBJ1-4, the V gene TRBV19; D possibly corresponds to TRBD1 (5 bases). Germline-derived CDR1 and CDR2 are LNHDA and SQIVND (reference sequence). The CDR3 runs to 14 residues. Trimming pared 5 bases from V and 7 bases from J, leaving 14 bases between. DNA of the CDR3: TGTGCCAGTAGTGGTTCCAGGGAGGTTGAAAAACTGTTTTTT. This encodes CASSGSREVEKLFF.

The chain couples TRBV7-2 to TRBJ2-5, with 7 positions matching TRBD2. V was clipped by 5 bases and J by 4 bases; unmatched bases: 10. Germline V gene lookup returns CDR1 SGHTA and CDR2 FQGNSA. The CDR3 totals 15 residues. CDR3: CASSPAAGLGETQYF. CDR3 nucleotide sequence: TGTGCCAGCAGCCCCGCAGCGGGGTTGGGAGAGACCCAGTACTTC.

The chain joins TRBV7-9 to TRBJ1-4; 9 bases align to TRBD1. CDR1 SEHNR and CDR2 FQNEAQ come from the germline V gene (reference sequence). CDR3 length: 15 amino acids. Trimming took 4 bases from V and 10 from J; bases not matched to a gene: 10. The CDR3 nucleotides are TGTGCCAGCAGCTACCCGGACAGGGGAGGGGGAAAACTGTTTTTT. It encodes CASSYPDRGGGKLFF. Full variable domain (outside the CDR3, taken from reference TRBV7-9 and TRBJ1-4): DTGVSQNPRHKITKRGQNVTFRCDPISEHNRLYWYRQTLGQGPEFLTYFQNEAQLEKSRLLSDRFSAERPKGSFSTLEIQRTEQGDSAMYLCASSYPDRGGGKLFFGSGTQLSVL.

This rearrangement joins TRBV7-3 to TRBJ2-3; 13 bases map to TRBD2. With 5 bases clipped from V and 6 bases from J, the junction kept 2 bases outside the gene matches. The germline gives CDR1 SGHTA, CDR2 FQGTGA. The CDR3 is 14 amino acids. As DNA, the CDR3 is TGTGCCAGCAGCCAGGGACTAGCGGGGGATACGCAGTATTTT. This encodes CASSQGLAGDTQYF.

This sequence joins TRBV9 and TRBJ1-6, with 8 bases fitting TRBD1. The CDR3 runs to 14 residues. V gave up 5 bases and J gave up 8 bases; unmatched junction bases: 6. Germline V gene lookup returns CDR1 SGDLS and CDR2 YYNGEE. The CDR3, as DNA: TGTGCCAGCAGAGCCAGGGGGCGCGATTCACCCCTCCACTTT. It specifies CASRARGRDSPLHF. Filled out from reference TRBV9 and TRBJ1-6, the complete variable domain reads DSGVTQTPKHLITATGQRVTLRCSPRSGDLSVYWYQQSLDQGLQFLIQYYNGEERAKGNILERFSAQQFPDLHSELNLSSLELGDSALYFCASRARGRDSPLHFGNGTRLTVT.

This clone was picked up one time. A read error may produce the germline difference seen at one junction end. The rearrangement links TRBV4-2 to TRBJ1-1, with 7 bases fitting TRBD1. Germline assignment: CDR1 LGHNA and CDR2 YNFKEQ. The CDR3 runs 14 residues. The CDR3 protein is CANSQWGTDTEAFF. The DNA of the CDR3 is TGTGCCAACAGCCAATGGGGGACAGACACTGAAGCTTTCTTT.

This clone was counted once. This rearrangement joins TRBV5-1 to TRBJ2-7, with 11 positions matching TRBD1. Trimming cost V 4 bases and J 4 bases; bases outside gene matches: 7. The CDR3 runs 15 residues. CDR1 is SGHRS and CDR2 is YFSETQ in the germline V gene. The CDR3 protein is CASSKDRGPSYEQYF. CDR3 in DNA: TGCGCCAGCAGCAAGGACAGGGGGCCTTCTTACGAGCAGTACTTC.

The chain joins TRBV4-3 to TRBJ1-1, with D possibly TRBD1 on 6 matching bases. This CDR3 contains 14 residues. CDR1 is LGHNA and CDR2 is YSLEER in the germline V gene. Trimming pared 0 bases from V and 5 bases from J, leaving 10 bases between. DNA for the CDR3: TGCGCCAGCAGCCAAGATGAGGGGGGGACTGAAGCTTTCTTT. This translates into CASSQDEGGTEAFF.

V is TRBV27 and J is TRBJ1-3; 9 positions match TRBD1. The CDR3 is made up of 17 amino acids. Germline V CDR1 and CDR2: MNHEY, SMNVEV (reference sequence). The J segment lost 2 bases and the V segment lost 6 bases, leaving 11 bases of the junction unmatched. The CDR3 bases are TGTGCCAGCAGACCATGGACAGGGGAAAGTGCTGGAAACACCATATATTTT. Residues: CASRPWTGESAGNTIYF.

With respect to this clone: Germline is not matched at one junction end, which may reflect a read error. V and J are TRBV7-7 and TRBJ2-3; the match to TRBD2 covers 11 bases. CDR1 is SSHAT and CDR2 is FNYEAQ in the germline V gene (reference sequence). This CDR3 contains 16 residues. CDR3 loop: CASSLGLAGGVDTQYF. The CDR3 nucleotides are TGTGCTAGCAGCTTAGGCCTAGCGGGGGGTGTAGATACGCAGTATTTT.

V usage is TRBV7-9 and J usage is TRBJ2-7; D is perhaps TRBD2 (5 bases). V dropped 0 bases and J dropped 5 bases, with 5 bases sitting between them. The V gene's germline CDR1 is SEHNR and CDR2 FQNEAQ (reference sequence). This CDR3 has 12 amino acids. The CDR3 DNA follows: TGTGCCAGCAGCTTAGCGCGGGACGAGCAGTACTTC. It translates to CASSLARDEQYF.

The V call is TRBV19, the J call TRBJ1-1; D unclear. V was trimmed by 2 bases and J by 9 bases, leaving 7 bases between them. The germline V gene encodes CDR1 LNHDA and CDR2 SQIVND (reference sequence). The CDR3 is 11 amino acids. The CDR3 region has the DNA TGTGCCAGTAGTATACAGACTAAAGCTTTCTTT. It is translated as CASSIQTKAFF.

This chain joins TRBV5-6 and TRBJ1-2; 7 positions match TRBD1. Germline V gives CDR1 SGHDT, CDR2 YYEEEE. The CDR3 extends over 13 amino acids. Unmatched junction bases numbered 9, after V lost 5 bases and J lost 8 bases. The CDR3 reads CASRSTGEPGYTF. CDR3 nucleotides: TGTGCCAGCAGATCCACAGGGGAACCCGGCTACACCTTC.

V and J are TRBV7-9 and TRBJ1-2, with D hard to call. The CDR3 is made up of 15 amino acids. Per germline, CDR1 SEHNR and CDR2 FQNEAQ (reference sequence). The V and J ends lost 2 bases and 4 bases respectively, with 14 bases between them. The chain's CDR3 is CASSLHFPDSYGYTF. DNA for the CDR3: TGTGCCAGCAGCTTACATTTCCCAGATTCCTATGGCTACACCTTC.

V gene TRBV29-1 combines with J gene TRBJ1-4; D unresolved. The CDR3 is 15 amino acids. Looked up from germline, CDR1 is SQVTM and CDR2 is ANQGSEA. V dropped 6 bases and J dropped 0 bases, with 14 bases sitting between them. The CDR3 reads CSVIVGVSTNEKLFF. CDR3 in DNA: TGCAGCGTGATCGTCGGGGTGTCAACTAATGAAAAACTGTTTTTT.

The CDR3 coding sequence is TGTGCCAGAAGCCACCCGGACAGGGAGGACTATGGCTACACCTTC. Amino acid sequence: CARSHPDREDYGYTF. The V gene is TRBV5-3, the J gene TRBJ1-2, with 8 bases identical to TRBD1. TRBV5-3 counts as an open reading frame of uncertain function. The CDR3 contains 15 residues. With V trimmed by 4 bases and J by 3 bases, 8 bases remained unmatched.

The chain employs TRBV3-1 (or the pseudogene TRBV3-2) and TRBJ2-3; 7 bases match TRBD2. Per the germline V gene, CDR1 is LGHDT and CDR2 is YNNKEL (reference sequence). The trim removed 4 bases at V and 1 base at J, leaving 8 bases unmatched. The CDR3 runs to 16 residues. The CDR3 DNA follows: TGTGCCAGCAGCCCGAACCGGGACTACCGCACAGATACGCAGTATTTT. It specifies CASSPNRDYRTDTQYF.

V gene TRBV2 combines with J gene TRBJ1-1, with D possibly matching TRBD1 (5 bases). The CDR3 contains 13 residues. V dropped 7 bases and J dropped 1 base, with 10 bases sitting between them. Germline-derived CDR1 and CDR2 are SNHLY and FYNNEI. CDR3 sequence: CASTQRGNTEAFF. Here the CDR3 DNA reads TGTGCCAGCACCCAAAGGGGGAACACTGAAGCTTTCTTT.

About this clone: The same CDR3 arises from other DNA sequences in this sample as well. V is TRBV14 and J is TRBJ2-7; a possible D gene is TRBD1 (5 bases). This CDR3 has 14 residues. CDR1 and CDR2 from the germline V gene are SGHDN and FVKESK. V was pared by 1 base and J by 3 bases, with 10 bases between. The chain's CDR3 is CASSQGRVGYEQYF. CDR3 in DNA: TGTGCCAGCAGCCAAGGCAGGGTAGGCTACGAGCAGTACTTC.

The chain has TRBV5-4 and TRBJ1-2; possibly TRBD1 for D (6 bases). CDR3 length: 14 residues. Trimming cost V 3 bases and J 4 bases, with 13 bases left between them. Germline assignment: CDR1 SGHNT and CDR2 YYREEE (reference sequence). In DNA, the CDR3 is TGTGCCAGCAGCTCCCCAACAGGGAGCTATGGCTACACCTTC. It codes for CASSSPTGSYGYTF.

This clone has just a few counts. The chain has TRBV11-2 and TRBJ2-7; 9 nucleotides match TRBD2. CDR1 and CDR2 (germline): SGHAT, FQNNGV. V dropped 0 bases and J dropped 4; count of bases not matched to a gene: 10. The CDR3 is made up of 17 amino acids. Here the CDR3 reads CASSLDQNSGGLYEQYF. For the CDR3, the DNA is TGTGCCAGCAGCTTAGATCAGAATAGCGGGGGACTGTACGAGCAGTACTTC.

The rearrangement links TRBV9 to TRBJ1-3, with D perhaps matching TRBD1 (5 bases). Germline V lookup: CDR1 SGDLS, CDR2 YYNGEE. Trimming removed 0 bases from V and 0 bases from J, with 7 bases in between. The CDR3 is 15 amino acids. The CDR3 spells CASSVGGRSGNTIYF. Here the CDR3 DNA reads TGTGCCAGCAGCGTAGGGGGCCGCTCTGGAAACACCATATATTTT.